This T cell receptor (beta chain) was sequenced in a study of tissue T cells after allogeneic stem cell transplantation. With 5 bases clipped from V and 5 bases from J, the junction kept 4 bases outside the gene matches. Germline CDR1 SNHLY, CDR2 FYNGKV (reference sequence). The CDR3 spans 14 residues. Measured with immunoSEQ multiplex PCR; TCRdb has only the in-frame clones, and not every one. The sample yields 4,500 to 5,000 clones, roughly 50% seen once. Time point noted: mouse harvest day 14 after allogeneic transplant. The graft held 10^6 splenic CD5+ T cells and 10^7 T-cell-depleted bone marrow cells. Worth noting for this clone: Gene and germline names: mouse. With the read ending 1 residue before the CDR3 end, the germline J gene is used to fill in that end.

The source of this sequence is a female BALB/c mouse given C57BL/6 T cells with graft-versus-host disease after an allogeneic hematopoietic cell transplant. The specimen was lymph node tissue. The chain is built from TRBV3 and TRBJ2-7; 12 bases match TRBD2. The CDR3 here is CASSLRLGGHEQYF. Incomplete CDR3 DNA: TGTGCCAGCAGCCTTCGACTGGGGGGGCATGAACAGTAC.